The clone carrying this TCR beta chain is a singleton in its sample. The data originate from a study of blood T cells in healthy people across ages. The second PCR ran roughly 7 to 12 cycles with a sample-barcoded 5' primer and J-beta primers. TCRdb fed the 5' RACE reads into MiXCR, producing one record per CDR3 protein. Among some 760,000 distinct CDR3 sequences listed, around a quarter were seen once. These data were also reused for a study on T cells of mothers and their children.

The specimen was blood. The TCR was taken from a boy aged 10-17 years in good health.

The CDR3 sequence is CSAKSGADYEQYF. Written as DNA, the CDR3 is TGCAGTGCCAAAAGCGGGGCTGACTACGAGCAGTACTTC. V is TRBV20-1 and J is TRBJ2-5; TRBD2 aligns across 7 bases. The end of the DNA fits TRBJ2-7 better, so the J call may be wrong. The germline CDR1 and CDR2 sequences are DFQATT and SNEGSKA (reference sequence). This CDR3 has 13 amino acids.